This T cell receptor beta chain was sequenced during a study of T cell repertoires in aging, cancer and after chemotherapy. Multiplex touch-down PCR with TRB-A/B primers amplified rearranged V-D-J TRB sequences. Each CDR3 protein gets one entry after TCRdb re-called the multiplex PCR reads with MiXCR. Seen here are fewer than 3,500 distinct CDR3 sequences, around 25% observed once, and the top ten hold around 10%. Study-level findings and limits: Loss of evenness, beyond lost richness, contributed to age-related TCR diversity decline in cancer patients.

Deletions cut 3 bases from V and 5 bases from J, with 11 bases between. Germline V gene data show CDR1 as MNHNS and CDR2 as SASEGT. The CDR3 sequence is 14 residues long. Peripheral blood genomic DNA, not sorted cells or RNA, was the template. Relative to its sample, this clonotype is medium-sized. Its antigen is unidentified. This receptor was obtained from a human donor with a solid tumor. The J gene is TRBJ1-5, the V gene TRBV6-1; weak D call: TRBD1 (6 bases). Material: blood. The chain's CDR3 is CASSDRQVHQPQHF. In DNA, the CDR3 is TGTGCCAGCAGTGACCGACAGGTGCATCAGCCCCAGCATTTT.